This T cell receptor beta chain was identified in a study of human T cells and chemical hapten exposure. The V gene's germline CDR1 is SNHLY and CDR2 FYNNEI. Trimming at V came to 5 bases and at J to 11 bases, leaving 11 bases not matched to a gene. This CDR3 has 13 residues. Indicated time point: patch test 3, about 24 weeks after DPC sensitization. Treatment meaning: therapeutic diphenylcyclopropenone sensitization with weekly scalp DPC. The template was total RNA from unfractionated whole blood. One entry per CDR3 protein, called by TCRdb with MiXCR from the RACE reads. There are around 130,000 distinct CDR3 sequences in the sample; roughly 10% occur only once, and around 2.2% lies in the top ten. This clonotype was seen repeatedly, ten times or more.

This receptor was taken from a woman aged 50 to 60 with alopecia areata. Some clones in this sample may be carry-over from other donors' samples. This specimen was whole blood, taken in connection with sensitization to the hapten diphenylcyclopropenone (DPC). V is TRBV2 and J is TRBJ1-2, with 7 bases fitting TRBD1. Written as DNA, the CDR3 is TGTGCCAGCAGTACCATAGGGGGACAGTCGTACACCTTC. Protein product: CASSTIGGQSYTF.